This is a list of T cell receptor beta chains from one sample in a study of CD4+ T cells in melanoma. Sequencing was performed with immunoSEQ multiplex PCR; in TCRdb, only in-frame clones are kept and a portion is missing. The table includes around 13,000 clones, over 60% detected once. Sequenced sample: cells from a culture (not recorded whether cultured in vitro). Receptors were obtained from a human donor with melanoma. Both conserved end residues are part of each CDR3. The D gene is left open where the match is weak. Clone size is stated in some rows and not others, as once, few, many or a class when expanded.

clone size | J gene | D gene | V gene | CDR3 DNA | CDR3 protein
. | TRBJ1-2 | . | TRBV5-4 | TGTGCCAGCAGCGCAGGGTTCTATGGCTACACCTTC | CASSAGFYGYTF
. | TRBJ2-7 | TRBD1 | TRBV2 | TGTGCCAGCAGTGAAAATCGGGACAGCTACGAGCAGTACTTC | CASSENRDSYEQYF
. | TRBJ2-7 | TRBD1 | TRBV6-1 | TGTGCCAGCAGTGTTTACGGACAGGGGACCTACGAGCAGTACTTC | CASSVYGQGTYEQYF
few | TRBJ2-5 | TRBD2 | TRBV5-4 | TGTGCCAGCAGCTTGAGAGGACTAGCGGTAATCCAAGAGACCCAGTACTTC | CASSLRGLAVIQETQYF
. | TRBJ2-1 | TRBD2 | TRBV7-9 | TGTGCCAGCAGCCGCTTAGCGGGGCTTTACAATGAGCAGTTCTTC | CASSRLAGLYNEQFF
. | TRBJ1-2 | . | TRBV6-1 | TGTGCCAGCAGTGGACGGAACCTACACTATGGCTACACCTTC | CASSGRNLHYGYTF
. | TRBJ2-5 | . | TRBV19 | TGTGCCAGTAGTAGTGGGTTTGTTAGCGCAACTCAAGAGACCCAGTACTTC | CASSSGFVSATQETQYF
. | TRBJ1-2 | . | TRBV19 | TGTGCCAGTAGTATAACGCCCGGGGTCGGTCATGGCTACACCTTC | CASSITPGVGHGYTF
. | TRBJ1-2 | TRBD1 | TRBV7-9 | TGTGCCAGCACCAAAGACAGGGTGGGCGGCTACACCTTC | CASTKDRVGGYTF
. | TRBJ1-1 | . | TRBV18 | TGTGCCAGCTCCCCCGGACAGCTGAACACTGAAGCTTTCTTT | CASSPGQLNTEAFF
. | TRBJ2-6 | . | TRBV5-1 | TGCGCCAGCAGCTTCCTGGCGGGGCTGTCCTCAGGGGCCAACGTCCTGACTTTC | CASSFLAGLSSGANVLTF
. | TRBJ2-7 | TRBD1 | TRBV30 | TGTGCCTGGAGTGCCAAGGGGGCTAAGGCCTACGAGCAGTACTTC | CAWSAKGAKAYEQYF
once | TRBJ1-5 | . | TRBV6-1 | TGTGCCAGCAGTGAAAGGGGGGACCGGCGCTATAGCAATCAGCCCCAGCATTTT | CASSERGDRRYSNQPQHF
. | TRBJ2-3 | TRBD2 | TRBV19 | TGTGCCAGTAGTATTTGGGGGGGGATGGCAGATACGCAGTATTTT | CASSIWGGMADTQYF
. | TRBJ1-1 | . | TRBV19 | TGTGCCAGTAGTTGGCTTAGGGATACTGAAGCTTTCTTT | CASSWLRDTEAFF
once | TRBJ1-1 | TRBD1 | TRBV2 | TGTGCCAGCAGATACAGGGGGCTTGGGACTGAAGCTTTCTTT | CASRYRGLGTEAFF
few | TRBJ2-1 | . | TRBV10-3 | TGTGCCATCGGGGGAGCTCTCGCGGAGCAGTTCTTC | CAIGGALAEQFF
. | TRBJ1-1 | . | TRBV4-1 | TGCGCCAGCAGCCAATTACCCGACGACCCGAACACTGAAGCTTTCTTT | CASSQLPDDPNTEAFF
. | TRBJ2-7 | TRBD1 | TRBV10-3 | TGTGCCATCCGGGGGACAGGGGGTAACGAGCAGTACTTC | CAIRGTGGNEQYF
. | TRBJ2-6 | . | TRBV11-2 | TGTGCCAGCAGCCAATTAATAGGGGCTGGGGCCAACGTCCTGACTTTC | CASSQLIGAGANVLTF
. | TRBJ1-1 | TRBD1 | TRBV30 | TGTGCCTGGCAGGGGGGTAACACTGAAGCTTTCTTT | CAWQGGNTEAFF
. | TRBJ1-1 | . | TRBV5-1 | TGCGCCAGCAGCTTAGGGCTCCTGGAGGAAGCTTTCTTT | CASSLGLLEEAFF
. | TRBJ1-3 | . | TRBV30 | TGTGCCTGGAGTGTACAACGGACAGCCGCGGACACCATATATTTT | CAWSVQRTAADTIYF
. | TRBJ1-2 | TRBD1 | TRBV2 | TGTGCCAGCGGCTTCAACAGGGGGCCCTATGGCTACACCTTC | CASGFNRGPYGYTF
. | TRBJ1-2 | TRBD1 | TRBV29-1 | TGCAGCGCCGACCCGACAGGGACTAACTATGGCTACACCTTC | CSADPTGTNYGYTF
. | TRBJ2-1 | . | TRBV10-2 | TGCGCCAGCAAGACGGCCTCCTACAATGAGCAGTTCTTC | CASKTASYNEQFF
. | TRBJ2-5 | . | TRBV15 | TGTGCCACCAGCAGAGATGCGGGGCAAGAGACCCAGTACTTC | CATSRDAGQETQYF
. | TRBJ2-5 | TRBD1 | TRBV28 | TGTGCCAGCACCTTACAGGGGGAAGAGACCCAGTACTTC | CASTLQGEETQYF
. | TRBJ2-7 | TRBD2 | TRBV4-2 | TGTGCCAGCAGCCGCGCCCTCGGGACTAGCGGGGGTCCCGGGTCCTACGAGCAGTACTTC | CASSRALGTSGGPGSYEQYF
. | TRBJ2-2 | TRBD2 | TRBV6-1 | TGTGCCAGCAGACCTAGCGGGGGGTTCGCCGGGGAGCTGTTTTTT | CASRPSGGFAGELFF
. | TRBJ2-7 | . | TRBV2 | TGTGCCAGCAGTGAAGCGTTACAGGGTTCCGGGCAGTACTTC | CASSEALQGSGQYF
. | TRBJ2-7 | . | TRBV5-1 | TGCGCCAGCAGCTTACAGGATTCCTACGAGCAGTACTTC | CASSLQDSYEQYF
. | TRBJ2-7 | TRBD1 | TRBV11-2 | TGTGCCAGCAGCGTGGGACAGGCCTACGAGCAGTACTTC | CASSVGQAYEQYF
. | TRBJ2-7 | . | TRBV6-5 | TGTGCCAGCAGTTACAGCTCCTACGAGCAGTACTTC | CASSYSSYEQYF
. | TRBJ1-2 | . | TRBV6-6 | TGTGCCAGCAGTTACTTTGGAGGAAACTATGGCTACACCTTC | CASSYFGGNYGYTF
. | TRBJ2-6 | . | TRBV5-5 | TGTGCCAGCAGCTTGGTTGGAGGTTCTGGGGCCAACGTCCTGACTTTC | CASSLVGGSGANVLTF
. | TRBJ2-5 | . | TRBV4-2 | TGTGCCAGCAGCCAAGAGCCGCGGGGAGAGACCCAGTACTTC | CASSQEPRGETQYF
. | TRBJ1-2 | . | TRBV29-1 | TGCAGCGCCGGGTGGGGGGCTCATGGCTACACCTTC | CSAGWGAHGYTF
. | TRBJ1-1 | . | TRBV5-6 | TGTGCCAGCAGCTTGCGGGGGGCGAACACTGAAGCTTTCTTT | CASSLRGANTEAFF
once | TRBJ2-7 | . | TRBV2 | TGTGCCAGCCAGAACTGGGGGTCGGGGTACGAGCAGTACTTC | CASQNWGSGYEQYF